The 9 T cell receptor beta chains presented below share a single source sample, sequenced in a study of cytomegalovirus exposure and HLA in healthy donors. This PCR relied on a set of 60 Vbeta primers and 13 Jbeta primers. Data came from immunoSEQ multiplex PCR; TCRdb stores just in-frame clones and leaves some out. The repertoire holds under 200,000 clones, 79% seen once, with nearly 4.5% in the top ten. What was sequenced was PBMCs. Receptor source: a woman in her twenties or thirties in good health and CMV-seropositive.

The V gene is TRBV5-4, the J gene TRBJ2-1, with a weak D call TRBD2 (6 bases). Trimming pared 4 bases from V and 2 bases from J, leaving 13 bases between. This CDR3 comprises 15 residues. CDR1 is SGHNT and CDR2 is YYREEE in the germline V gene (reference sequence). CDR3 nucleotides: TGTGCCAGCAGCCCGGAGGGCAGGACCTACAATGAGCAGTTCTTC. It translates to CASSPEGRTYNEQFF.

The V call is TRBV11-3, the J call TRBJ2-1; 7 bases line up with TRBD2. Trimming took 5 bases from V and 6 from J; bases not matched to a gene: 10. The CDR3 is 15 residues long. Per the germline V gene, CDR1 is SGHNT and CDR2 is YENEEA. CDR3 sequence reads: CASSRRETSLNEQFF. The CDR3 nucleotides are TGTGCCAGCAGCCGCCGTGAGACTAGCCTCAATGAGCAGTTCTTC.

The CDR3 sequence: CASSSPPGTEAFF. The CDR3 bases are TGTGCCAGCAGTTCCCCCCCAGGGACTGAAGCTTTCTTT. The chain employs TRBV6-5 and TRBJ1-1, with D perhaps matching TRBD1 (5 bases). This CDR3 has 13 amino acids. The V end was cut by 4 bases, the J end by 5 bases, with 11 bases between. Germline V gene sequence: CDR1 MNHEY, CDR2 SVGAGI.

V is TRBV11-2 and J is TRBJ2-7, with D possibly being TRBD1 (6 bases). Trimming shortened V by 5 bases and J by 1 base, and 21 bases separated the two germline ends. Per germline, CDR1 SGHAT and CDR2 FQNNGV. The CDR3 is 17 residues long. The CDR3 reads CASSASSGVTSSYEQYF. CDR3 DNA sequence: TGTGCCAGCAGCGCGTCTTCAGGGGTAACGAGTTCCTACGAGCAGTACTTC.

The chain couples TRBV7-9 to TRBJ1-4, with TRBD1 identical over 10 bases. Germline V gene data show CDR1 as SEHNR and CDR2 as FQNEAQ (reference sequence). The V and J ends lost 5 bases and 6 bases, in that order; junction bases with no gene match: 9. The CDR3 runs 16 residues. CDR3 DNA sequence: TGTGCCAGCAGCCTTCTTTTGACAGGGGGCGATGAAAAACTGTTTTTT. It translates to CASSLLLTGGDEKLFF.

The V gene is TRBV27, the J gene TRBJ2-7; 7 bases are a match to TRBD1. The CDR3 is made up of 14 amino acids. V lost 5 bases to trimming and J lost 3 bases; unmatched junction nucleotides: 7. Germline V gene lookup returns CDR1 MNHEY and CDR2 SMNVEV (reference sequence). The CDR3 bases are TGTGCCAGCAGTCTAACGGGACAGCTCTACGAGCAGTACTTC. Translating gives CASSLTGQLYEQYF.

The chain carries TRBV10-3 and TRBJ2-2; 14 bases align to TRBD2. Unmatched junction bases numbered 14, after V lost 11 bases and J lost 6 bases. Per the germline V gene, CDR1 is ENHRY and CDR2 is SYGVKD. CDR3 length: 17 residues. The CDR3 DNA reads TGTGCCGTGCTCGGGACTAGCGGGAGTCGGTCCTCCGGGGAGCTGTTTTTT. Residues: CAVLGTSGSRSSGELFF.

This chain uses TRBV15 with TRBJ2-7, with TRBD2 matching over 7 bases. The junction had 6 bases not matched to a gene; V was cut back by 4 bases and J by 3 bases. Germline CDR1 and CDR2: LNHNV and YYDKDF (reference sequence). The CDR3 is 14 amino acids. CDR3 region: CATSKLATDYEQYF. In DNA, the CDR3 is TGTGCCACCAGCAAACTAGCGACCGACTACGAGCAGTACTTC.

The V and J genes are TRBV4-1 and TRBJ2-1; 7 nucleotides line up with TRBD2. Germline CDR1 and CDR2: MGHRA and YSYEKL. With 4 bases clipped from V and 2 bases from J, the junction kept 5 bases outside the gene matches. There are 15 residues in the CDR3. The CDR3 loop is CASSPPLATYNEQFF. DNA of the CDR3: TGCGCCAGCAGCCCCCCACTAGCGACCTACAATGAGCAGTTCTTC.